This TCR beta chain originates from a study of T cell responses to AZD1222 COVID-19 vaccine. TCRdb's table, derived via immunoSEQ multiplex PCR, lists solely in-frame clones and lacks some. There are about 150,000 clones in the sample; roughly 90% occur only once, and more than 1.2% lies in the top ten. As to this clone: What it binds is unknown.

Whole-study findings and limits: Nearly half of unique spike-specific TCRs reportedly avoided B.1.351 and B.1.1.7 mutated regions. White British ancestry dominated among donors, who included more females, and clonal diversity was possibly underestimated.

Looked up from germline, CDR1 is MNHEY and CDR2 is SVGEGT. CDR3 length: 18 residues. V lost 5 bases, J lost 3 bases, and 10 bases stayed unmatched. The material sequenced was peripheral blood, taken on day 0 of AZD1222 vaccination. The chain is built from TRBV6-2 or TRBV6-3 and TRBJ1-6; 10 nucleotides line up with TRBD1. This sequence was found in an adult in good health. This CDR3 is CASSGTGAIFNYNSPLHF. The CDR3 DNA is TGTGCCAGCAGTGGGACAGGGGCAATCTTTAACTATAATTCACCCCTCCACTTT.